This TCR beta chain was observed in a study of OX40 agonist ivuxolimab in advanced cancers. Background on the whole study: The costimulatory receptor OX40 (CD134) was targeted by ivuxolimab, a fully human IgG2 agonistic monoclonal antibody. The purpose of peripheral TCRbeta sequencing was to test whether ivuxolimab changed TCR sequence diversity and led to clonal T-cell expansion. The dose-escalation cohort was around 83% male with a mean age of roughly 62 years, ranging from roughly 20 to 80. The paper reports the monotherapy dose-escalation portion (N of about 50 patients) of the phase I ivuxolimab trial. Intravenous ivuxolimab was administered to patients every 2 weeks at six dose levels: 0.01, 0.1, 0.3, 1.5, 3 and 10 mg/kg. Partial responses were achieved by three dose-escalation patients, of whom one had hepatocellular carcinoma and two had cutaneous melanoma. Of the roughly 52 dose-escalation patients, hepatocellular carcinoma was present in about 20, melanoma in approximately 15, renal cell carcinoma in 9 and head and neck cancer in 9. Patients were allowed to have had prior anti-PD-1, anti-PD-L1 or anti-CTLA-4 therapy, and 30% to 50% of the dose-escalation patients had previously received checkpoint inhibitors. Broad study findings and their caveats: At doses of 0.1 to 3.0 mg/kg, clonal expansion of both CD4+ and CD8+ blood T cells was observed from baseline to week 6. In partial responders in the 0.1-3.0 mg/kg groups, normalized peripheral clonal expansion was found to be among the lowest, especially among CD8+ T cells. Low levels of normalized T-cell clonal expansion were also seen in some nonresponding patients. After ivuxolimab, CD8+ T cells had more expanded clones than CD4+ T cells on average. Antigen specificity was not determined for the clonally expanded peripheral T cells.

As to this clone: What this receptor recognizes is not known. Base qualities were left out, and no much larger clone turns up one base away.

To sequence the TCRbeta CDR3 region, genomic DNA was isolated from the sorted cells. The immunoSEQ Assay was used for sequencing of TCRbeta CDR3 regions. Held by TCRdb, this immuneACCESS table contains in-frame sequences only and omits some clones. Under half of the omission traces to an unresolved V gene where checked; the cause of the rest is unknown. The sample has about 80,000 clones on record, approximately 95% of them singletons. The ten top clones hold 11% of the sample. The trial excluded patients who had a history of autoimmune disease or who were on systemic immunosuppression. Peripheral blood for TCR sequencing was collected from all dose cohorts at baseline, on cycle 4 day 1, and on cycle 7 day 1. Samples were obtained from an open-label, multicenter, first-in-human phase I dose-escalation trial of ivuxolimab. Adults with locally advanced or metastatic head and neck squamous cell, hepatocellular, melanoma or renal cell carcinoma were enrolled in the trial. Before TCR sequencing, CD4+ T cells and CD8+ T cells from peripheral blood were sorted into separate populations.

Specimen: CD4+ or CD8+ T cells sorted from blood, collected in a trial of the OX40 agonist ivuxolimab. The TCR originated in an adult with an advanced solid tumor such as melanoma, head and neck, liver or kidney cancer.

The CDR3 reads as follows: CASSLVGGLRIPYNEQFF. In nucleotides, the sequence is TGTGCCAGCAGCCTAGTGGGGGGACTAAGAATCCCCTACAATGAGCAGTTCTTC. The rearranged chain carries TRBV11-2 and TRBJ2-1, with 7 central nucleotides matching TRBD2. Clipping removes 5 bases from V and 2 bases from J, with 15 as the unmatched junction base count. The CDR1 and CDR2 encoded by the germline V gene are SGHAT and FQNNGV. From the cysteine up to the phenylalanine, the CDR3 has a length of 18 residues. Kept here is only the CDR3 DNA, which spans 54 bases and is read in frame from base 1.